This T cell receptor beta chain was recovered during a study of regulatory T cells in long-lasting Graves disease. Study findings and constraints: The number of shared public clonotypes was higher in persistent patients (roughly 3,000) than new patients (about 910).

Time point given: newly diagnosed GD, antithyroid drugs for less than 3 months. From RNA extracted from PBMCs, the TCR library was made. With iRepertoire HTBI primers and Arm-PCR of CDR3 regions, TCR beta libraries were built. MiXCR was run by TCRdb on the multiplex PCR reads, yielding one entry per CDR3 protein. The sample holds roughly 250,000 distinct CDR3 sequences, 15% to 20% seen once. This clonotype was seen a handful of times. Its matching antigen is unknown. J lost 3 bases, V lost 1 base, and 2 bases had no gene match. The germline V gene encodes CDR1 LGHNA and CDR2 YNFKEQ. This CDR3 spans 14 amino acids. The same sample was also used in a study of T cells in Graves' hyperthyroidism and ophthalmopathy.

The receptor's source is a woman between 25 and 40 years old with Graves disease. The sample consisted of peripheral blood mononuclear cells (PBMCs), taken at new diagnosis, from a patient treated with antithyroid drugs. V gene TRBV4-2 combines with J gene TRBJ2-5; the match to TRBD1 covers 7 bases. The CDR3 here is CASSQGDSEETQYF. CDR3 nucleotide sequence: TGTGCCAGCAGCCAAGGGGACAGCGAAGAGACCCAGTACTTC.